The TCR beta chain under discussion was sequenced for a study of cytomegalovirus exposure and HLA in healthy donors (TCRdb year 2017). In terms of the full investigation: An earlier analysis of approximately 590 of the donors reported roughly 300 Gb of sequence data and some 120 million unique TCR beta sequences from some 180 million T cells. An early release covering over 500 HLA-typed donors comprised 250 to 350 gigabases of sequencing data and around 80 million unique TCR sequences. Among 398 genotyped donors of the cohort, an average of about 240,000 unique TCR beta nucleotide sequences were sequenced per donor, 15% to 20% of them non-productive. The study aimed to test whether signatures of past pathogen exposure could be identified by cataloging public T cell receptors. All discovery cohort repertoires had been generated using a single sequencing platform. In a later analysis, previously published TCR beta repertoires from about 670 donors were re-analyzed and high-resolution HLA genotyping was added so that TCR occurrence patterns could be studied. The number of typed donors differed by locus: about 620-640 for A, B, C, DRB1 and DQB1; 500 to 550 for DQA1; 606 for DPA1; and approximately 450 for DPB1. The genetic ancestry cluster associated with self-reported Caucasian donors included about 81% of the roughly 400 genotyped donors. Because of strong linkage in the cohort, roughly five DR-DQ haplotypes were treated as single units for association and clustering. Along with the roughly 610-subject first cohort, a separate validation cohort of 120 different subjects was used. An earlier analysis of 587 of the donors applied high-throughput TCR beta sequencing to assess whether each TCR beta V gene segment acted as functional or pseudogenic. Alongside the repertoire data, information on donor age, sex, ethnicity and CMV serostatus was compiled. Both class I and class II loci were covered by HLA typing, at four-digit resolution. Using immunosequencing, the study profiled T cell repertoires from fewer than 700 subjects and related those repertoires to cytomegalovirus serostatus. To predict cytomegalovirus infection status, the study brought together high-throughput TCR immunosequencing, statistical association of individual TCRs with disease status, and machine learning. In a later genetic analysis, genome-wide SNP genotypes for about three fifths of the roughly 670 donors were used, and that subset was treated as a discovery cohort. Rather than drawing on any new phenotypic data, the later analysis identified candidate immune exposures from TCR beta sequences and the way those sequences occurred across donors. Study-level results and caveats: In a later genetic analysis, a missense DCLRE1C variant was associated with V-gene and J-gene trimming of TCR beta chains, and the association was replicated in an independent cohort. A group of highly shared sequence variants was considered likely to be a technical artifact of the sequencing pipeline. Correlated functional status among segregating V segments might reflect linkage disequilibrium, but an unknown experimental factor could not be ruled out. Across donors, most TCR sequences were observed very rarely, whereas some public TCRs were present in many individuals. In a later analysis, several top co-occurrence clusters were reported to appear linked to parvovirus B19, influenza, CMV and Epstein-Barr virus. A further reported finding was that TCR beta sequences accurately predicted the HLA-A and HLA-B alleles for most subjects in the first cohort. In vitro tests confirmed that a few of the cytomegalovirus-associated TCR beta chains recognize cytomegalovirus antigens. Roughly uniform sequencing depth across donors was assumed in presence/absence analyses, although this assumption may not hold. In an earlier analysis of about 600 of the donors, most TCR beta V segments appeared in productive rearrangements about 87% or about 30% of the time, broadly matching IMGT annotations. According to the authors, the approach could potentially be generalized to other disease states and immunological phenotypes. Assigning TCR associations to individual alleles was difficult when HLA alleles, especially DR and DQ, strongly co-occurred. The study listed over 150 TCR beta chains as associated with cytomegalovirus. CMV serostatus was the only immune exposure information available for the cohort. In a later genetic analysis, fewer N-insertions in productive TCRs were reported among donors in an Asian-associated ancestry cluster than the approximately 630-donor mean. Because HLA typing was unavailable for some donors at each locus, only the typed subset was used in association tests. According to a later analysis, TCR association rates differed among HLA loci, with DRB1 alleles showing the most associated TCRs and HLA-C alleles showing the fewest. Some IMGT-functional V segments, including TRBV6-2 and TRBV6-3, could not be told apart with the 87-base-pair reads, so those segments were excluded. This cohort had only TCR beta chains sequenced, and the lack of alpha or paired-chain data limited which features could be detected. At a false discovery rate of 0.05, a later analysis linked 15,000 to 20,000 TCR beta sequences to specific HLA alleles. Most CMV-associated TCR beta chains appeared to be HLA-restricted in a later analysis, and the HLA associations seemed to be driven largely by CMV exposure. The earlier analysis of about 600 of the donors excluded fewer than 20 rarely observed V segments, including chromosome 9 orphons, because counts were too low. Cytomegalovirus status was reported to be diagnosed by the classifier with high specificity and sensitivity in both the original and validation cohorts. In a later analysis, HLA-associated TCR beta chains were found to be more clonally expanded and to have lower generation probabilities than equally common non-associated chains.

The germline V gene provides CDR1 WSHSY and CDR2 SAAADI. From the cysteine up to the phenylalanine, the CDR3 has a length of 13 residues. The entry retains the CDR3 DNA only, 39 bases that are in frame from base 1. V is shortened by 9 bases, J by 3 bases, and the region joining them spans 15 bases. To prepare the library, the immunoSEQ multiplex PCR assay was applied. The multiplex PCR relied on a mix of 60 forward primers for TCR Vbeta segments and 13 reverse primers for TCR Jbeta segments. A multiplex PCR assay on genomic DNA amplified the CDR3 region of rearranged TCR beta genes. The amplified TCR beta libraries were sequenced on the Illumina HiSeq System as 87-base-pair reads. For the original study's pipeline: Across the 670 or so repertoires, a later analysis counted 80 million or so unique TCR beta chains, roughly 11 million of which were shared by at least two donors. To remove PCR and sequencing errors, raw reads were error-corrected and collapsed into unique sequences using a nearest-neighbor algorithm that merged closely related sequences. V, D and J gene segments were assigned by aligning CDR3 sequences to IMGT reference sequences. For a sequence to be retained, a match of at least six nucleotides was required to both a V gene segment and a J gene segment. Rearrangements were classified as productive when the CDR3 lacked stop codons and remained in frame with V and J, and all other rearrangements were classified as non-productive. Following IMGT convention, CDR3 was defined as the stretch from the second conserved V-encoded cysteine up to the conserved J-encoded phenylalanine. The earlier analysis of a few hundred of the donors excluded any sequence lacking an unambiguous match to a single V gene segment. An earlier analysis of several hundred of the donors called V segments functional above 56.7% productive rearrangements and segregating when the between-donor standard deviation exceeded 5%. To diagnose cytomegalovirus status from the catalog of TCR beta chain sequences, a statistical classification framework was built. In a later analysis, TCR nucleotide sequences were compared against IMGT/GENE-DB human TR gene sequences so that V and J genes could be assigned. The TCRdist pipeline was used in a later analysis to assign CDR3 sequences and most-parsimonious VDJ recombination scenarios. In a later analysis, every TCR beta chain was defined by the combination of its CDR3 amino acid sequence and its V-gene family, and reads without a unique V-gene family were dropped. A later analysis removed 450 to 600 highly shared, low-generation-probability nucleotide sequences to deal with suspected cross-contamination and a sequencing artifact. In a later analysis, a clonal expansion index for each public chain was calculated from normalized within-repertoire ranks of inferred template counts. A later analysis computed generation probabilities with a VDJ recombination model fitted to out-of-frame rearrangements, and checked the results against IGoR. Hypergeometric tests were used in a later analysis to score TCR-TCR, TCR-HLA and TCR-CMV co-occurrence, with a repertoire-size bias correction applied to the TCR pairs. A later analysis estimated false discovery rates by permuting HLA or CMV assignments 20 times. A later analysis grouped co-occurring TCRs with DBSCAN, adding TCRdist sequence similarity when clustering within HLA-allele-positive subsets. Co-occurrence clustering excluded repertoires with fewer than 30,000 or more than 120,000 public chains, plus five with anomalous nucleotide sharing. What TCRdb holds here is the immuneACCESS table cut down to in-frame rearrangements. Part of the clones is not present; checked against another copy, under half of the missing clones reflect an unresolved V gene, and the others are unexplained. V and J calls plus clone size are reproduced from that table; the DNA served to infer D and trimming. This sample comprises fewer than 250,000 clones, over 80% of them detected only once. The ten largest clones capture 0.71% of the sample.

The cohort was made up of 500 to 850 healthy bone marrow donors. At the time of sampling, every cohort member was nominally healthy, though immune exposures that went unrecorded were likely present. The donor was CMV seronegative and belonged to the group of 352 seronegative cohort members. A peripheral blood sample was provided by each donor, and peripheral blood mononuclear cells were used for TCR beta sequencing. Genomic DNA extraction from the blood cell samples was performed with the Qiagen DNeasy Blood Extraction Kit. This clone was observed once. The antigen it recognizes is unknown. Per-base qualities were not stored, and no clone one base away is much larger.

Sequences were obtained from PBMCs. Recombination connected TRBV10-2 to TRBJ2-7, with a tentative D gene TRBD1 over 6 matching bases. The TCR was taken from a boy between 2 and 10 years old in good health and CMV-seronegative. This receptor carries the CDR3 CASSRQADYEQYF. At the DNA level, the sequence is TGCGCCAGTAGTCGACAGGCCGACTACGAGCAGTACTTC.